This T cell receptor (beta chain) was recovered during a study of blood T cell repertoires in COVID-19. Across the study: Nucleic acid was either cDNA or gDNA, and it came from T cells, B-cell-depleted T cells, or PBMCs.

The V and J ends lost 3 bases and 4 bases respectively, with 11 bases between them. From germline, CDR1 is SGHTA and CDR2 FQGNSA. The CDR3 is 14 residues long. Study processing details: Amplification of reference gene primers was used by the study to estimate nucleated cell counts. The method was immunoSEQ multiplex PCR; TCRdb's version includes in-frame clones alone and lacks a portion of them. Clone size and V and J calls were adopted from that table, with D and trimming inferred from the DNA. The table shows about 300,000 clones, with approximately 90% occurring only once. The sequenced material came from PBMCs or T cells enriched from blood (not recorded which). The chain has TRBV7-2 and TRBJ2-3, with D uncertain. This sequence was found in a man younger than 40 who had recovered from COVID-19. Here the CDR3 reads CASSFSSYADTQYF. Here the CDR3 DNA reads TGTGCCAGCAGCTTTAGCAGCTACGCAGATACGCAGTATTTT.